The subject of this entry is one TCR beta chain. These data belong to a study of identical twins. MiXCR, run by TCRdb on the 5' RACE reads, gives a single entry per CDR3 protein. The sample lists about 240,000 distinct CDR3 sequences, roughly 7.5% occurring once. V shed 4 bases and J shed 6 bases, with 8 bases lying between them. Germline assignment: CDR1 KGHDR and CDR2 SFDVKD. The CDR3 contains 13 residues. This sample also appeared in a second study, on yellow fever vaccine responses in identical twins.

The rearrangement links TRBV24-1 to TRBJ2-2; the D is unclear. Sequenced input: CD8+ T cells sorted from blood. This receptor was obtained from a woman under 30 in good health. The CDR3, as DNA: TGTGCCACCAGTGACGACTCGCCCGGGGAGCTGTTTTTT. It encodes CATSDDSPGELFF.